This TCR beta chain was obtained from a study of radiation and T cells in renal cell carcinoma. Study-level information: Nephrectomy followed 15 Gy stereotactic body radiation by 4 weeks.

This CDR3 comprises 13 residues. V shed 0 bases and J shed 6 bases, with 9 bases lying between them. Germline loops: CDR1 SGHVS, CDR2 FNYEAQ. Broader study findings: In blood, top tumor clones expanded by 2 weeks, shrinking by 4.

Time point defined: blood 2 weeks post-SBRT. This sample's treatment: 15 Gy SBRT to primary tumor, nephrectomy 4 weeks later. Serial blood draws occurred at baseline and 2 and 4 weeks post-SBRT. As concerns this clone: Its target is not known.

Repertoires were generated with immunoSEQ multiplex PCR, while TCRdb's copy carries only in-frame clones and drops some. The table has some 150,000 clones, roughly 86% seen once. The sequence came from a woman aged 45-65 years with renal cell carcinoma. The source was blood, collected from a patient whose treatment included radiotherapy and nephrectomy. This rearrangement joins TRBV7-6 to TRBJ2-7; D might be TRBD2 (5 bases). The CDR3 protein is CASSLAQGSEQYF. The CDR3 nucleotides read TGTGCCAGCAGCTTAGCGCAAGGGAGCGAGCAGTACTTC. The whole variable domain, filled in from reference TRBV7-6 and TRBJ2-7, reads GAGVSQSPRYKVTKRGQDVALRCDPISGHVSLYWYRQALGQGPEFLTYFNYEAQQDKSGLPNDRFSAERPEGSISTLTIQRTEQRDSAMYRCASSLAQGSEQYFGPGTRLTVT.